Detailed here is one T cell receptor (beta chain). No antigen is known for it. This sample was included in a study of neoadjuvant anti-PD-1 for oral cavity cancer. Whole-study context: Patients without progression got a fourth dose around day 43. General study points: After neoadjuvant nivolumab, PBMC T cell clonality was significantly higher in non-responders than responders.

Time point given: after neoadjuvant nivolumab, at surgical resection. The repertoire was sequenced with immunoSEQ multiplex PCR; TCRdb's copy has only in-frame clones and lacks some. The sample has approximately 15,000 clones, over 60% seen once. The CDR3 runs to 14 residues. Germline values: CDR1 MNHEY, CDR2 SMNVEV (reference sequence). V lost 2 bases, J lost 11 bases, and 9 bases stayed unmatched. This material consisted of PBMCs, taken after nivolumab (anti-PD-1) treatment. The chain combines TRBV27 with TRBJ2-3; 8 bases match TRBD2. The receptor's source is a person aged 35-79 years with oral cavity squamous cell carcinoma. CDR3 coding DNA: TGTGCCAGCAGTTTAAGGCGGGGGGCTTGGGAGCAGTATTTT. Protein: CASSLRRGAWEQYF.